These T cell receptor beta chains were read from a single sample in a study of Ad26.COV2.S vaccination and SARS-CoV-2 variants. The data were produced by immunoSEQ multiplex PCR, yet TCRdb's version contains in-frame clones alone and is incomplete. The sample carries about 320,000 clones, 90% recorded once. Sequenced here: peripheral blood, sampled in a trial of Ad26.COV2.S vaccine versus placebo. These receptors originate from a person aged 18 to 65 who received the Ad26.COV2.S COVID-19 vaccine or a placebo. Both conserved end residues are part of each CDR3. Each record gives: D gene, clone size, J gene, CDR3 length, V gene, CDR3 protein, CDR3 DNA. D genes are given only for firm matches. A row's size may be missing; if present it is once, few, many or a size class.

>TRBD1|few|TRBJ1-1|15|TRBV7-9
CASSKGAWGNTEAFF
TGTGCCAGCAGTAAGGGGGCATGGGGGAACACTGAAGCTTTCTTT
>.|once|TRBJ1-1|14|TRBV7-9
CASSLGIPNTEAFF
TGTGCCAGCAGCTTAGGCATCCCGAACACTGAAGCTTTCTTT
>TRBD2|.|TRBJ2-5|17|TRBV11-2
CASSLPRGLAGGETQYF
TGTGCCAGCAGCCTACCCCGCGGACTAGCGGGGGGAGAGACCCAGTACTTC
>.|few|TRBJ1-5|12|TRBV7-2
CASSLEGQPQHF
TGTGCCAGCAGCTTAGAAGGTCAGCCCCAGCATTTT
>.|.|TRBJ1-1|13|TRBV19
CASSKIMNTEAFF
TGTGCCAGTAGTAAGATCATGAACACTGAAGCTTTCTTT
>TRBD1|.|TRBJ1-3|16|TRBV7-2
CASSLMGQNSGNTIYF
TGTGCCAGCAGTTTGATGGGACAGAACTCTGGAAACACCATATATTTT
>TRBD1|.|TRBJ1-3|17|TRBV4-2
CASSQRTGPSIGNTIYF
TGTGCCAGCAGCCAGCGGACAGGGCCAAGTATTGGAAACACCATATATTTT
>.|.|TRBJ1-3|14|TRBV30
CALRRPFSGNTIYF
TGTGCCCTTAGAAGGCCCTTCTCTGGAAACACCATATATTTT
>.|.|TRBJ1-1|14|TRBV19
CASSIGTTYTEAFF
TGTGCCAGTAGTATCGGGACAACTTACACTGAAGCTTTCTTT
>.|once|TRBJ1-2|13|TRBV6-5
CASSYSGARGYTF
TGTGCCAGCAGTTACTCGGGGGCTCGTGGCTACACCTTC
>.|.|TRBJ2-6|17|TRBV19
CASTAGAYPSGANVLTF
TGTGCCAGTACCGCAGGGGCTTACCCTTCTGGGGCCAACGTCCTGACTTTC
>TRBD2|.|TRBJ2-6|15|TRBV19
CASCWGGAGANVLTF
TGTGCCAGTTGTTGGGGGGGAGCTGGGGCCAACGTCCTGACTTTC
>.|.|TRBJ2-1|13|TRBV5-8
CASSPFSSNEQFF
TGTGCCAGCAGCCCATTTTCCAGCAATGAGCAGTTCTTC
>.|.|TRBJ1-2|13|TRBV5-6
CASSLTTNYGYTF
TGTGCCAGCAGCTTGACAACTAACTATGGCTACACCTTC
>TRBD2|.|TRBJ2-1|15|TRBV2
CASSESSGTYNEQFF
TGTGCCAGCAGTGAAAGTAGCGGGACGTACAATGAGCAGTTCTTC
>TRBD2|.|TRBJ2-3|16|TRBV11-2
CASTPGGRAGGPVWYF
TGTGCCAGCACCCCAGGGGGGCGAGCGGGAGGGCCGGTGTGGTATTTT
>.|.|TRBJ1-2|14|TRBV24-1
CATSDSTVNYGYTF
TGTGCCACCAGTGACTCCACTGTGAACTATGGCTACACCTTC
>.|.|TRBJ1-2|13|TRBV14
CASSQSNVGAYTF
TGTGCCAGCAGCCAATCCAACGTAGGGGCGTACACCTTC
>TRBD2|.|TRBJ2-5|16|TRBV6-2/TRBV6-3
CASSYSGLDRQETQYF
TGTGCCAGCAGTTACTCCGGACTAGATCGCCAAGAGACCCAGTACTTC
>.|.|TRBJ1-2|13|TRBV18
CASSPPENYGYTF
TGTGCCAGCTCACCACCAGAGAACTATGGCTACACCTTC
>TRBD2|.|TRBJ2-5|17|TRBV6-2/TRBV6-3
CASSYPPGRGAGETQYF
TGTGCCAGCAGTTACCCACCCGGGAGGGGGGCCGGGGAGACCCAGTACTTC
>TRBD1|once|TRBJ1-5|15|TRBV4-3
CASSQTDREGQPQHF
TGCGCCAGCAGCCAAACGGACAGGGAAGGTCAGCCCCAGCATTTT
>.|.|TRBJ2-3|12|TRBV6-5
CASSSQGNTQYF
TGTGCCAGCAGTTCTCAGGGTAATACGCAGTATTTT
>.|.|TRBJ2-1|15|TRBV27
CASSSEDSSYNEQFF
TGTGCCAGCAGTTCAGAGGACTCCTCCTACAATGAGCAGTTCTTC
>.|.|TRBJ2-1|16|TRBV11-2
CASSGGGRGGRNEQFF
TGTGCCAGCAGCGGGGGAGGCAGGGGTGGTAGAAATGAGCAGTTCTTC
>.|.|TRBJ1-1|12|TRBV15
CATGQINTEAFF
TGTGCCACTGGACAGATTAACACTGAAGCTTTCTTT
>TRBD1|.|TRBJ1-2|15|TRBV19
CASSPPGQARNGYTF
TGTGCCAGTAGTCCCCCGGGACAGGCCCGAAATGGCTACACCTTC
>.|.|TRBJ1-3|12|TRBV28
CASSLPGNTIYF
TGTGCCAGCAGTTTGCCTGGAAACACCATATATTTT
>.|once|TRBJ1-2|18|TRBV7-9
CASSLEFSGGRTSYGYTF
TGTGCCAGCAGCTTAGAATTTTCTGGCGGCAGGACGAGCTATGGCTACACCTTC
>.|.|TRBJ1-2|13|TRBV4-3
CASSLGTEYGYTF
TGCGCCAGCAGCCTAGGGACGGAATATGGCTACACCTTC
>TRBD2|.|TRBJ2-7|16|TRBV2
CASSNELGTSVYEQYF
TGTGCCAGCAGTAACGAACTAGGGACTAGCGTTTACGAGCAGTACTTC
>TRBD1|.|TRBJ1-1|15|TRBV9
CASSRPGQGRPEAFF
TGTGCCAGCAGCAGGCCGGGACAGGGTAGACCTGAAGCTTTCTTT
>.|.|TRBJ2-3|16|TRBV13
CASSFTGGPSTDTQYF
TGTGCCAGCAGCTTCACCGGGGGACCCTCCACAGATACGCAGTATTTT
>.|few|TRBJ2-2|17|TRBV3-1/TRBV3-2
CASSRPLASGYTGELFF
TGTGCCAGCAGCCGGCCGCTGGCCTCGGGATACACCGGGGAGCTGTTTTTT
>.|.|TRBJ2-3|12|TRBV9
CASSGESDTQYF
TGTGCCAGCAGCGGGGAGTCGGATACGCAGTATTTT
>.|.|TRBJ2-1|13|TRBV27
CASSPSGMDEQFF
TGTGCCAGCAGTCCCTCAGGGATGGATGAGCAGTTCTTC
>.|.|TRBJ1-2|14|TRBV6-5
CASSYMGSVYGYTF
TGTGCCAGCAGTTATATGGGATCCGTCTATGGCTACACCTTC
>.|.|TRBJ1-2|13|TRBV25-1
CASRKGTFDGYTF
TGTGCCAGCAGGAAGGGTACCTTTGATGGCTACACCTTC
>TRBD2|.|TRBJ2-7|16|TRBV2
CASSESWTSGGYEQYF
TGTGCCAGCAGTGAATCTTGGACTAGCGGGGGCTACGAGCAGTACTTC
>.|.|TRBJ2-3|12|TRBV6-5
CASSQSTDTQYF
TGTGCCAGCAGCCAAAGCACAGATACGCAGTATTTT
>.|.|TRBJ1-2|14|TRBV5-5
CASSLPTETYGYTF
TGTGCCAGCAGCTTACCGACAGAGACCTATGGCTACACCTTC
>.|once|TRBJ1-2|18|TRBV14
CASSQKPRDPSPPWGYTF
TGTGCCAGCAGCCAAAAACCCCGGGACCCTTCCCCTCCATGGGGCTACACCTTC
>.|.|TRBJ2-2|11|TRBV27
CASSSGGELFF
TGTGCCAGCAGTTCCGGCGGGGAGCTGTTTTTT
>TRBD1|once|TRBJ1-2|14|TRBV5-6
CASSSGTGTYGYTF
TGTGCCAGCAGTTCGGGGACAGGCACCTATGGCTACACCTTC
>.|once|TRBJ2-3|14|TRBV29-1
CSVSPLELPDTQYF
TGCAGCGTTTCTCCCCTCGAACTTCCAGATACGCAGTATTTT
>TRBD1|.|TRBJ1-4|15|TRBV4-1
CASSQERTGVEKLFF
TGCGCCAGCAGCCAAGAAAGGACAGGGGTTGAAAAACTGTTTTTT
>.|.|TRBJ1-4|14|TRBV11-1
CASSLQPENEKLFF
TGTGCCAGCAGCTTACAGCCAGAGAATGAAAAACTGTTTTTT
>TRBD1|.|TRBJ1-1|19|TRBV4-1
CASSQDLLTGVWTDTEAFF
TGCGCCAGCAGCCAAGATCTGTTGACAGGGGTGTGGACGGACACTGAAGCTTTCTTT
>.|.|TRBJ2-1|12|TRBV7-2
CASSLSEGEQFF
TGTGCCAGCAGCTTAAGCGAGGGTGAGCAGTTCTTC
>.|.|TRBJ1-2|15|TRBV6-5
CASSYSFQGFYGYTF
TGTGCCAGCAGTTACTCCTTCCAGGGATTCTATGGCTACACCTTC
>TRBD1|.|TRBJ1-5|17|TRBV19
CASTLYGGTGSNQPQHF
TGTGCCAGTACCTTGTATGGTGGGACAGGGTCCAATCAGCCCCAGCATTTT
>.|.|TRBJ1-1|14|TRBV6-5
CASSYSLGASEAFF
TGTGCCAGCAGTTACTCGTTGGGCGCGTCTGAAGCTTTCTTT
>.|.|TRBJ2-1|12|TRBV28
CASSQPGRRQFF
TGTGCCAGCAGCCAACCGGGGCGTCGGCAGTTCTTC
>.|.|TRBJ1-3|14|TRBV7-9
CASSLGETGNTIYF
TGTGCCAGCAGCCTAGGGGAGACTGGAAACACCATATATTTT
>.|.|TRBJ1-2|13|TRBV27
CASRSAGLGGYTF
TGTGCCAGCAGATCCGCGGGTTTGGGCGGCTACACCTTC
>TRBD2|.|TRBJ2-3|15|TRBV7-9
CASSSGLAEADTQYF
TGTGCCAGCAGTTCGGGACTAGCGGAGGCAGATACGCAGTATTTT